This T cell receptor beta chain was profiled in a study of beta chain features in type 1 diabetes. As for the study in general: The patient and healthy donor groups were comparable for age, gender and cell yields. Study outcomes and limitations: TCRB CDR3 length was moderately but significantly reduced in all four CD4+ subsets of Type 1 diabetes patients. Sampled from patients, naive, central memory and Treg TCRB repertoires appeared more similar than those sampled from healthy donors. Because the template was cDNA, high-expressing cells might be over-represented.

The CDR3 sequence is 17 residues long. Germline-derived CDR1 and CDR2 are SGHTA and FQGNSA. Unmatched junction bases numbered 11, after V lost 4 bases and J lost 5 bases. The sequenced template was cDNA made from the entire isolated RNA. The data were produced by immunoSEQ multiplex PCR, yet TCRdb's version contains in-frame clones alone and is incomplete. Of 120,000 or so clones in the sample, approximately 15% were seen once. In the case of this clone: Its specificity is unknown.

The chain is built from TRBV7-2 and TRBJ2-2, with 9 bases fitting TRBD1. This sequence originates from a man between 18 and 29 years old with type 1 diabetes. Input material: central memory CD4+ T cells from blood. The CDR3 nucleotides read TGTGCCAGCAGCTCCCACGGGACAGGGAGAACAACCGGGGAGCTGTTTTTT. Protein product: CASSSHGTGRTTGELFF.